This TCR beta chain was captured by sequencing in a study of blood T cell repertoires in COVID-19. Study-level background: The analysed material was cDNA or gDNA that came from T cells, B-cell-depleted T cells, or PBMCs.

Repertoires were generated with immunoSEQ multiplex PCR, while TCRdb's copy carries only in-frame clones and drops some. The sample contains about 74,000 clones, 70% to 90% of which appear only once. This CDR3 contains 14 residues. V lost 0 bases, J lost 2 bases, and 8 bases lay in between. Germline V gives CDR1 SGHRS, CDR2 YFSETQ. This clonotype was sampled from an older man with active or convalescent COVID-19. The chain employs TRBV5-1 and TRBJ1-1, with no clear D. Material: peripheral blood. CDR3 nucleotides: TGCGCCAGCAGCTTGGCCGGGAGTAACACTGAAGCTTTCTTT. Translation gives CASSLAGSNTEAFF.